Listed below are T cell receptor beta chains from one sample, sequenced in a study of regulatory T cells in long-lasting Graves disease. TCRdb processed the multiplex PCR reads anew with MiXCR; each CDR3 protein has one entry. The sample lists about 560,000 distinct CDR3 sequences, around 16% seen once, with around 11% in the top ten. A further study also used this sample, focusing on T cells in Graves' hyperthyroidism and ophthalmopathy.

This material consisted of peripheral blood mononuclear cells (PBMCs), taken at new diagnosis, from a patient treated with antithyroid drugs. Receptors originate from a man younger than 35 with Graves disease. The conserved cysteine and the conserved F or W are not part of the CDR3 here. The order of the fields is V gene, CDR3 protein.

TRBV20-1 SARDVDTLNTETF
TRBV20-1 SARPGLIQETQY
TRBV12-3/TRBV12-4 ASSFAGRTGELF
TRBV30 AWSVLSIDTQY
TRBV28 AGSISGRVYEQY
TRBV6-2/TRBV6-3 ASSEDAGVGDTQY
TRBV7-9 ASSLEARDISHVSYGYT
TRBV7-9 ASRNKGGGSYEQY
TRBV7-8 ASSLGFATNEKLF
TRBV6-1 ASGLAGVGTGELF
TRBV28 ASSLSSFGELF
TRBV15 ATSRGGASAQETQY
TRBV4-1 ASSRTLGELHQPQH
TRBV6-1 ATTNLGGGSYEQY
TRBV7-9 ASSFDSTGNTIY
TRBV11-2 ASSPILDYGYT
TRBV10-2 ASSPGRVPDTQY
TRBV7-9 ASSPSLGDNQPQH
TRBV7-6 ASSLAGRTPGELF
TRBV20-1 SASGRGNTIY
TRBV20-1 SARDRAPNYGYT
TRBV6-2/TRBV6-3 ASSGRGGAGQPQH
TRBV18 ASSPGGTGGKGQPQH
TRBV6-2/TRBV6-3 ASSYSLGNEKLF